The sequence of this T cell receptor (beta chain) was determined in a study of graft-versus-host responses after intestinal transplantation. Study information: Each patient got anti-thymocyte globulin induction, then tacrolimus and steroids for around three years.

The CDR3 runs 15 residues. V shed 1 base and J 2 bases; nucleotides not matched to a gene: 5. Germline CDR1 and CDR2: MNHEY and SMNVEV (reference sequence). Measured with immunoSEQ multiplex PCR; TCRdb has only the in-frame clones, and not every one. The sample has 55,000 to 85,000 clones; 80% to 90% are singletons. As for this clone: The antigen remains undetermined.

Specimen: unstimulated CD8+ T cells sorted from spleen or lymph node cells, collected before intestinal transplant. V is TRBV27 and J is TRBJ2-7; TRBD1 aligns across 7 bases. The receptor comes from a human donor who received an intestinal transplant. In DNA form, the CDR3 reads TGTGCCAGCAGTTTATTTCAACAGGGGCCCTACGAGCAGTACTTC. This codes for CASSLFQQGPYEQYF.